This paragraph reports one T cell receptor beta chain. What it binds is not known. Some clones are missing from TCRdb's copy, which holds only in-frame ones; the method was immunoSEQ multiplex PCR. The data show more than 80,000 clones, with roughly 90% seen just once and over 4.5% held by the top ten. This specimen comes from a study of T cell responses to AZD1222 COVID-19 vaccine. Points from the study as a whole: Clonal diversity was possibly underestimated; the donors were predominantly white British and more often female.

This CDR3 comprises 14 residues. CDR1 and CDR2 from the germline V gene are LNHDA and SQIVND (reference sequence). Trimming took 5 bases from V and 3 from J, leaving 13 bases between them. This specimen consisted of peripheral blood, obtained on day 0 of AZD1222 vaccination. This clonotype was sampled from an adult in good health. V is TRBV19 and J is TRBJ1-1; TRBD1 might be the D (6 bases). The CDR3 DNA follows: TGTGCCAGTAGTTGGGGCAGGGGTGACACTGAAGCTTTCTTT. It is translated as CASSWGRGDTEAFF. Supplemented by reference TRBV19 and TRBJ1-1, the full variable domain reads DGGITQSPKYLFRKEGQNVTLSCEQNLNHDAMYWYRQDPGQGLRLIYYSQIVNDFQKGDIAEGYSVSREKKESFPLTVTSAQKNPTAFYLCASSWGRGDTEAFFGQGTRLTVV.